This T cell receptor beta chain was identified during a study of blood T cell repertoires in COVID-19. On the study more broadly: Whether acute or convalescent, the COVID-19 samples came from the United States, Italy and Spain.

The CDR3 length is 14 residues. CDR1 is SNHLY and CDR2 is FYNNEI in the germline V gene. Trimming removed 7 bases at V and 3 bases at J, with 15 bases between. Authors' data handling: Amplification from reference gene primers served as the basis for estimated nucleated cell counts. Only in-frame clones appear in the TCRdb table, and some are missing; sequencing was by immunoSEQ multiplex PCR. D and trimming were read from the DNA, whereas the V and J calls and clone size are those reported in that table. The sample comprises 44,000 or so clones, less than 90% of which are singletons, and 7.5% to 10% rests with the top ten.

This receptor was obtained from a human donor in a cohort sampled during active COVID-19. The sequencing sample was made of peripheral blood. J is TRBJ1-2 and V is TRBV2; D is uncertain. Written as DNA, the CDR3 is TGTGCCAGCATGAGCCCCCTAAGCGACTATGGCTACACCTTC. It encodes CASMSPLSDYGYTF.